These T cell receptor beta chains were read from a single sample in a study of T cells expressing NK-cell markers. TCRdb reprocessed the 5' RACE reads and reports one entry per CDR3 protein, with no DNA. This sample contains 300,000 to 450,000 distinct CDR3 sequences. The sequenced sample was blood T cells: a sorted CD56 or NKG2C T cell subset, CD4+ or CD8+ T cells, or bulk PBMC T cells (not recorded which). All receptors derive from a man between 18 and 69 years old in good health. Each CDR3 is given with its conserved first and last residue.

TRBJ2-3	TRBV5-1	17	CASSLAEAGGRTDTQYF
TRBJ2-1	TRBV7-9	15	CASSLTSGGGNEQFF
TRBJ2-3	TRBV6-1	14	CASSEPSRTDTQYF
TRBJ2-3	TRBV7-8	15	CASSSQGSSTDTQYF
TRBJ1-6	TRBV6-1	13	CASSPELRSPLHF
TRBJ1-5	TRBV20-1	14	CSAKDRVGGQPQHF
TRBJ2-5	TRBV7-9	14	CASSLVGGLEPQYF
TRBJ2-7	TRBV20-1	15	CSARDHGGVPYEQYF
TRBJ2-5	TRBV7-7	16	CASSLNPGAEQETQYF
TRBJ2-3	TRBV20-1	14	CSAFLAGGADTQYF
TRBJ2-5	TRBV12-3/TRBV12-4	15	CASSLAAAGRETQYF
TRBJ1-2	TRBV12-3/TRBV12-4	15	CASTPPAGAGVGYTF
TRBJ1-1	TRBV3-1	13	CASTAGQHTEAFF
TRBJ2-3	TRBV11-2	19	CASSLRTSGGRRSTDTQYF
TRBJ2-1	TRBV27	15	CASSFTSGGAGEQFF
TRBJ1-4	TRBV6-1	16	CASSPHAMADNEKLFF
TRBJ1-1	TRBV15	12	CATSQNTAEAFF
TRBJ2-1	TRBV20-1	15	CSARKGAGGVDEQFF
TRBJ2-5	TRBV11-1	18	CASSPIIQGMGPKETQYF
TRBJ2-5	TRBV7-6	16	CASSFSTGGNRETQYF
TRBJ2-5	TRBV29-1	16	CSVAGTGDVREETQYF
TRBJ1-1	TRBV5-1	15	CASSPGGTADTEAFF
TRBJ1-3	TRBV6-1	16	CASSFGQLPSGNTIYF
TRBJ1-4	TRBV25-1	12	CASSELRGQLFF
TRBJ2-7	TRBV10-3	12	CAISRGVYEQYF
TRBJ2-5	TRBV7-6	17	CASSLERTAGVPETQYF
TRBJ1-6	TRBV6-5	15	CASSYSLAYNSPLHF
TRBJ2-7	TRBV20-1	14	CSAQARGSVNEQYF
TRBJ1-3	TRBV7-9	14	CASSHPGTVNTIYF